A single sample is the source of the 14 T cell receptor beta chains below, sequenced in a study of blood T cell repertoires in COVID-19. Sequencing used immunoSEQ multiplex PCR; TCRdb keeps in-frame clones, though not all of them. The sample records 95,000 to 110,000 clones, 75% to 90% being singletons. Material for sequencing was peripheral blood. The receptors come from a human donor in a cohort sampled during active COVID-19.

This chain joins TRBV5-6 and TRBJ1-4; 9 nucleotides agree with TRBD1. Germline-derived CDR1 and CDR2 are SGHDT and YYEEEE. This CDR3 is 18 amino acids long. V shed 4 bases, J shed 0 bases, and the junction held 10 bases outside the gene matches. This chain's CDR3 is CASSRKTGGWATNEKLFF. CDR3 DNA: TGTGCCAGCAGCAGAAAGACAGGGGGTTGGGCAACTAATGAAAAACTGTTTTTT. Filled out from reference TRBV5-6 and TRBJ1-4, the complete variable domain reads DAGVTQSPTHLIKTRGQQVTLRCSPKSGHDTVSWYQQALGQGPQFIFQYYEEEERQRGNFPDRFSGHQFPNYSSELNVNALLLGDSALYLCASSRKTGGWATNEKLFFGSGTQLSVL.

This clone came up once. The chain carries TRBV7-9 and TRBJ2-1; D is possibly TRBD2 (6 bases). This CDR3 comprises 16 residues. Germline lookup yields CDR1 SEHNR and CDR2 FQNEAQ (reference sequence). V lost 5 bases and J 0 bases, leaving 14 bases between the germline ends. The DNA of the CDR3 is TGTGCCAGCAGCGGGGGGTCCGTGAGCTCCTACAATGAGCAGTTCTTC. Encoded protein: CASSGGSVSSYNEQFF.

The chain combines TRBV10-3 with TRBJ2-1; a possible D gene is TRBD2 (6 bases). Germline CDR1 ENHRY, CDR2 SYGVKD. The CDR3 contains 14 residues. V lost 6 bases and J lost 9, with 18 bases in between. The CDR3 DNA reads as TGTGCCATCAGGCCCTCCGGGGGATGGGCTGAGCAGTTCTTC. Its translation: CAIRPSGGWAEQFF.

V gene TRBV6-6 combines with J gene TRBJ2-7; 7 positions agree with TRBD1. The germline CDR1 and CDR2 sequences are MNHNY and SVGAGI (reference sequence). J gave up 3 bases and V 7 bases, and 6 bases lay outside the gene matches. The CDR3 is 13 amino acids. CDR3 coding DNA: TGTGCCAGCAAACCGGGACAGAACTACGAGCAGTACTTC. It specifies CASKPGQNYEQYF.

The genes are TRBV5-8 and TRBJ1-1; D unresolved. Germline CDR1 SGHTS, CDR2 YDEGEE. Trimming took off 4 bases at V and 3 bases at J, with 19 bases between the two ends. The CDR3 runs 16 residues. The CDR3 protein is CASSRGRLLSDTEAFF. CDR3 nucleotide sequence: TGTGCCAGCAGCCGCGGCCGGCTCCTATCCGACACTGAAGCTTTCTTT.

The V gene is TRBV19, the J gene TRBJ1-1; D is perhaps TRBD1 (5 bases). Trimming cost V 4 bases and J 0 bases, with 9 bases left between them. Germline V gene sequence: CDR1 LNHDA, CDR2 SQIVND (reference sequence). CDR3 length: 14 residues. DNA for the CDR3: TGTGCCAGTAGTAGGGACTACATGAACACTGAAGCTTTCTTT. Translated: CASSRDYMNTEAFF.

This clone was detected once. V is TRBV3-1 (or the pseudogene TRBV3-2) and J is TRBJ1-1; D uncertain. V was cut by 6 bases and J by 9 bases, with 17 bases left in between. The CDR3 runs to 13 residues. CDR1 is LGHDT and CDR2 is YNNKEL in the germline V gene (reference sequence). The CDR3 region has the DNA TGTGCCAGCAGGATCCGGCCACTCGGGAAAGCTTTCTTT. Its translation is CASRIRPLGKAFF.

CDR3 sequence (DNA): TGTGCCAGCAGCTTGGACACAGCAATGAACACTGAAGCTTTCTTT. The encoded protein is CASSLDTAMNTEAFF. This chain connects TRBV5-4 to TRBJ1-1; no clear D. This CDR3 comprises 15 residues. CDR1 and CDR2 from the germline V gene are SGHNT and YYREEE (reference sequence). V gave up 0 bases and J gave up 0 bases, with 9 bases separating them.

In this sample, this clone turned up once. The chain carries TRBV10-3 and TRBJ1-1, with D maybe TRBD1 (5 bases). This CDR3 is built from 13 residues. The germline V and J ends were trimmed by 4 bases and 6 bases, with 12 bases remaining between them. In germline, CDR1 is ENHRY, CDR2 SYGVKD. CDR3 sequence (DNA): TGTGCCATCAGTGCACCGGGGGTTTCTGAAGCTTTCTTT. Protein sequence: CAISAPGVSEAFF.

V is TRBV9 and J is TRBJ2-7, with 8 bases aligning to TRBD1. Germline V CDR1 and CDR2: SGDLS, YYNGEE. This CDR3 spans 14 amino acids. J lost 5 bases, V lost 2 bases, and 6 bases had no gene match. The chain's CDR3 is CASSVQGALDEQYF. Here the CDR3 DNA reads TGTGCCAGCAGCGTCCAGGGGGCCCTAGACGAGCAGTACTTC. Based on the CDR3 plus reference TRBV9 and TRBJ2-7, the full variable domain is DSGVTQTPKHLITATGQRVTLRCSPRSGDLSVYWYQQSLDQGLQFLIQYYNGEERAKGNILERFSAQQFPDLHSELNLSSLELGDSALYFCASSVQGALDEQYFGPGTRLTVT.

The rearrangement joins TRBV12-5 to TRBJ2-7; D perhaps matches TRBD1 (5 bases). The CDR3 length is 12 residues. V lost 4 bases and J lost 6, with 10 bases in between. From germline, CDR1 is LGHNT and CDR2 FRNRAP. The CDR3: CASGSPRGEQYF. The DNA of the CDR3 is TGTGCTAGTGGTTCCCCTAGGGGCGAGCAGTACTTC.

The V gene is TRBV19, the J gene TRBJ1-2; 7 positions agree with TRBD1. The CDR3 extends over 17 amino acids. Unmatched junction bases numbered 12, after V lost 5 bases and J lost 0 bases. Per the germline V gene, CDR1 is LNHDA and CDR2 is SQIVND (reference sequence). The CDR3 here is CASSCVRGLGANYGYTF. As DNA, the CDR3 is TGTGCCAGTAGTTGCGTAAGGGGGCTTGGGGCTAACTATGGCTACACCTTC. The complete variable domain, with remaining parts taken from reference TRBV19 and TRBJ1-2, reads DGGITQSPKYLFRKEGQNVTLSCEQNLNHDAMYWYRQDPGQGLRLIYYSQIVNDFQKGDIAEGYSVSREKKESFPLTVTSAQKNPTAFYLCASSCVRGLGANYGYTFGSGTRLTVV.

This chain connects TRBV18 to TRBJ1-5; 7 nucleotides line up with TRBD1. The CDR3 is 13 residues long. The germline CDR1 and CDR2 sequences are KGHSH and LQKENI. The V gene end was trimmed by 5 bases and the J gene end by 9 bases; junction bases not matched to a gene: 7. This chain's CDR3 is CASSTGDSGPQHF. The CDR3 nucleotides are TGTGCCAGCTCAACAGGGGATTCAGGGCCCCAGCATTTT.

The V gene is TRBV11-3, the J gene TRBJ2-2; no clear D gene. Trimming took 1 base from V and 2 from J, leaving 5 bases between them. This CDR3 comprises 14 residues. Germline V gene sequence: CDR1 SGHNT, CDR2 YENEEA. CDR3 sequence reads: CASSLGRNTGELFF. The CDR3 DNA sequence: TGTGCCAGCAGCTTAGGTAGAAACACCGGGGAGCTGTTTTTT.